A selection of T cell receptor beta chains follows, all from one sample in a study of blood T cell repertoires in COVID-19. TCRdb's copy holds only in-frame clones and misses some; the assay was immunoSEQ multiplex PCR. The sample contains about 260,000 clones, 75% to 95% of which appear only once. Input material: PBMCs or T cells enriched from blood (not recorded which). The receptors were gathered from a man aged 40-55 years who had been exposed to COVID-19. CDR3s include the opening cysteine and the closing phenylalanine or tryptophan. The order of the fields is clone size, J gene, D gene, V gene, CDR3 DNA, CDR3 protein. A D gene is named only where the DNA matches it firmly. The size field is filled for only some rows; it gives once, few, many or a size class.

>.|TRBJ1-1|TRBD1|TRBV18
TGTGCCAGCTCAGGAGGATCGGGACAGGGTGTATTAAAGACTGAAGCTTTCTTT
CASSGGSGQGVLKTEAFF
>.|TRBJ2-5|TRBD1|TRBV12-5
TGTGCTAGTGGTTGGCCCCAGACAGGGCCCCAGTGGACCCAGTACTTC
CASGWPQTGPQWTQYF
>many|TRBJ2-3|.|TRBV3-1/TRBV3-2
TGTGCCAGCAGCCAAGATGTGACCTCCCTAGTGGGAGATACGCAGTATTTT
CASSQDVTSLVGDTQYF
>.|TRBJ2-2|.|TRBV4-2
TGTGCCAGCAGCCAAGCTGACACCGGGGAGCTGTTTTTT
CASSQADTGELFF
>.|TRBJ1-1|.|TRBV27
TGTGCCAGCAGTTTGACGGGGTTCACTGAAGCTTTCTTT
CASSLTGFTEAFF
>.|TRBJ2-1|TRBD2|TRBV11-2
TGTGCCAGCAGCTTACGCGCTTCGGGGGGACTAAACAAACAGTTCTTC
CASSLRASGGLNKQFF
>.|TRBJ2-1|TRBD2|TRBV5-1
TGCGCCAGCAGCTTGCCTAGCGGGAGTATCGGGAGCTCCTACAATGAGCAGTTCTTC
CASSLPSGSIGSSYNEQFF
>once|TRBJ2-6|.|TRBV2
TGTGCCAGCAGTACAGGGTTCGCTGGGGCCAACGTCCTGACTTTC
CASSTGFAGANVLTF
>.|TRBJ2-2|TRBD2|TRBV5-1
TGCGCCAGCAGCTCAAGCGGGGACGTCACCGGGGAGCTGTTTTTT
CASSSSGDVTGELFF
>.|TRBJ1-5|TRBD1|TRBV5-1
TGCGCCAGCAGCGCCACAGGGGGCAATCAGCCCCAGCATTTT
CASSATGGNQPQHF
>.|TRBJ2-2|.|TRBV19
TGTGCCAGTAGTATTTTCACGGCGGGCACCGGGGAGCTGTTTTTT
CASSIFTAGTGELFF
>.|TRBJ1-3|TRBD1|TRBV2
TGTGCCAGCAGCCGACAGGGAAACTCTGGAAACACCATATATTTT
CASSRQGNSGNTIYF
>.|TRBJ1-3|.|TRBV27
TGTGCCAGCAGAGGACCAGGGGATTCTGGAAACACCATATATTTT
CASRGPGDSGNTIYF